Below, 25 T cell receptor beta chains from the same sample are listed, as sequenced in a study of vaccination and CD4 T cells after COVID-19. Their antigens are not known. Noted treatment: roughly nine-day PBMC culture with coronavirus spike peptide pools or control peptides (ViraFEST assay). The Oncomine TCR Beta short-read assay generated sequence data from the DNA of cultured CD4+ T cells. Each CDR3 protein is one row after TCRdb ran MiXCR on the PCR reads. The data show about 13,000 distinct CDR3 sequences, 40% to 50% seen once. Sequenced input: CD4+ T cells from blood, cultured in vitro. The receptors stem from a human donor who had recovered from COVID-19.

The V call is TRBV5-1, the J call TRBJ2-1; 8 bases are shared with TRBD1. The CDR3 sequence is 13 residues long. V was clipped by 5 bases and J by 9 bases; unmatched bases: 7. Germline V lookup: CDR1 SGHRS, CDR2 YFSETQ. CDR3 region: CASSVTGVSEQFF. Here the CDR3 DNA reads TGCGCCAGCAGTGTGACAGGGGTCAGTGAGCAGTTCTTC.

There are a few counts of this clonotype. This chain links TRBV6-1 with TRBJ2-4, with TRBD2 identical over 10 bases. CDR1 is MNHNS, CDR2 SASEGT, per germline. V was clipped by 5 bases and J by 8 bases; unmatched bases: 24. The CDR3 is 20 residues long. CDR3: CASSRRGVLAGGPFVDIQYF. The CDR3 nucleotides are TGTGCCAGCAGTCGAAGGGGAGTATTAGCGGGGGGACCGTTTGTAGACATTCAGTACTTC.

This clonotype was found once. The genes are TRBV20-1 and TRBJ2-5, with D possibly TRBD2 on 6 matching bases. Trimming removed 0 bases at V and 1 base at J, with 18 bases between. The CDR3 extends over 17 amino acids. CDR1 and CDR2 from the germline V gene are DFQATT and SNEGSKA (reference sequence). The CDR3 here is CSARDDGMPGLQETQYF. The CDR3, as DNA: TGCAGTGCTAGAGATGATGGGATGCCGGGACTCCAAGAGACCCAGTACTTC.

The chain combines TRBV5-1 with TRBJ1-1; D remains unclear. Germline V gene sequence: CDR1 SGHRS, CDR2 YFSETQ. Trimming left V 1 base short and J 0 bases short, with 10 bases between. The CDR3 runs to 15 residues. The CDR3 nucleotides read TGCGCCAGCAGCTTGAGTAGTGGGCTGAACACTGAAGCTTTCTTT. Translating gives CASSLSSGLNTEAFF.

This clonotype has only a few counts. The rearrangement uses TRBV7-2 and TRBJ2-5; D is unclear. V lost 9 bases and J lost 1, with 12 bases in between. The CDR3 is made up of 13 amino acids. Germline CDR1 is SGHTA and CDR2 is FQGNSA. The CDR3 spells CASGRLRQETQYF. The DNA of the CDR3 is TGTGCCAGTGGCCGCTTGCGCCAAGAGACCCAGTACTTC.

CDR3 protein: CASSLGRVRNQPQHF. The CDR3 DNA reads as TGTGCCAGCAGTTTAGGACGGGTAAGGAATCAGCCCCAGCATTTT. V and J are TRBV12-3 or TRBV12-4 and TRBJ1-5, with D unresolved. The CDR3 consists of 15 residues. V lost 1 base to trimming and J lost 4 bases, with 11 bases between them.

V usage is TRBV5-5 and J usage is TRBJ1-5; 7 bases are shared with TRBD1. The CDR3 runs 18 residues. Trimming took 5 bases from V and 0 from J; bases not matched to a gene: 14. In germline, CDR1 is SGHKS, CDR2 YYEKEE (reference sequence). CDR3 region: CASSNRGGQRGSNQPQHF. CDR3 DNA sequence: TGTGCCAGCAGTAACAGGGGAGGGCAGAGGGGTAGCAATCAGCCCCAGCATTTT.

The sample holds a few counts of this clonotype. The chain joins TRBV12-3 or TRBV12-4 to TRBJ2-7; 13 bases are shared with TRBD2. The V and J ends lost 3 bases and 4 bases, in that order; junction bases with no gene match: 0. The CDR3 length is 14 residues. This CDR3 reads CASSLGLAGYEQYF. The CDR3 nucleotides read TGTGCCAGCAGTTTGGGACTAGCGGGATACGAGCAGTACTTC.

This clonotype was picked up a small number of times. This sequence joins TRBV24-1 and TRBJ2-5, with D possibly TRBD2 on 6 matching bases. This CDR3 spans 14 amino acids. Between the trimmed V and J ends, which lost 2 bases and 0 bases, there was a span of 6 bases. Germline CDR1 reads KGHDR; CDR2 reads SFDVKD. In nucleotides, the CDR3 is TGTGCCACCAGTGATTGGGGGGACCAAGAGACCCAGTACTTC. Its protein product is CATSDWGDQETQYF.

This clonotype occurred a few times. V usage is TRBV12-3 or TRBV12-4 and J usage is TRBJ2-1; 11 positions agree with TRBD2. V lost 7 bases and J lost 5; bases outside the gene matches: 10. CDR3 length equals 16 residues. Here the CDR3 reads CASTSYGTSGNNEQFF. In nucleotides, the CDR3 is TGTGCCAGCACCTCCTACGGGACTAGCGGAAACAATGAGCAGTTCTTC.

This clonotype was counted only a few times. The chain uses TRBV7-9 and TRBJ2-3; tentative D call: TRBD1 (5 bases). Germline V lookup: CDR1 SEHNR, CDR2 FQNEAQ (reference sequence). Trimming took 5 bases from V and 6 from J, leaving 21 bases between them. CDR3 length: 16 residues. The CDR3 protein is CASSTGRISRGDTQYF. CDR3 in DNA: TGTGCCAGCAGCACAGGACGGATCAGCAGAGGCGATACGCAGTATTTT.

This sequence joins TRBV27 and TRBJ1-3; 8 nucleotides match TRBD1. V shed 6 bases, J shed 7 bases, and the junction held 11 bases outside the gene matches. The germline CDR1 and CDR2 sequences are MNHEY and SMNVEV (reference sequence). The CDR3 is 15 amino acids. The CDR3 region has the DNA TGTGCCAGCAGCCGAGCCGGGACAGGACTGAACACCATATATTTT. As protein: CASSRAGTGLNTIYF.

The CDR3 here is CASSLGGTLSYEQYF. In DNA form, the CDR3 reads TGTGCCAGCAGCTTAGGTGGGACTCTCTCCTACGAGCAGTACTTC. The gene calls are TRBV7-8 and TRBJ2-7, with TRBD2 as a possible D gene (6 bases). The germline CDR1 and CDR2 sequences are SGHVS and FQNEAQ. V lost 1 base, J lost 0 bases, and 10 bases lay in between. This CDR3 comprises 15 residues.

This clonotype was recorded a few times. CDR3 bases: TGTGCCAGCAGTTCCAGTCGACGAAACCCCACTTATGGCTACACCTTC. As protein: CASSSSRRNPTYGYTF. This chain links TRBV12-3 or TRBV12-4 with TRBJ1-2, with D unresolved. The CDR3 covers 16 residues. Trimming shortened V by 4 bases and J by 5 bases, and 20 bases separated the two germline ends.

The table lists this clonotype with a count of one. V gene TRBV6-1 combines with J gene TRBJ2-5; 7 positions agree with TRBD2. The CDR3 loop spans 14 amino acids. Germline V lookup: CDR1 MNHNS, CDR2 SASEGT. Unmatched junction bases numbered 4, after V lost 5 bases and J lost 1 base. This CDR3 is CASSRAGSQETQYF. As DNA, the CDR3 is TGTGCCAGCAGTCGAGCGGGGTCCCAAGAGACCCAGTACTTC.

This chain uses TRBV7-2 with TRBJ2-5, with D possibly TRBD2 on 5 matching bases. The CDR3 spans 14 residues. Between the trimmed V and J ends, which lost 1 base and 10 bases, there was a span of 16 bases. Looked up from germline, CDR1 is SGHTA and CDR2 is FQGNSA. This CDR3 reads CASSLGLYPKDQYF. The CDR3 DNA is TGTGCCAGCAGCTTAGGACTATACCCCAAGGACCAGTACTTC. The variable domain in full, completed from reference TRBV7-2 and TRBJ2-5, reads GAGVSQSPSNKVTEKGKDVELRCDPISGHTALYWYRQSLGQGLEFLIYFQGNSAPDKSGLPSDRFSAERTGGSVSTLTIQRTQQEDSAVYLCASSLGLYPKDQYFGPGTRLLVL.

CDR3 nucleotide sequence: TGTGCCAGCAGTGGGGACCGGTCATCCCTCCACTTT. Amino acid sequence: CASSGDRSSLHF. This sequence joins TRBV2 and TRBJ1-6, with a weak D call TRBD1 (5 bases). Per the germline V gene, CDR1 is SNHLY and CDR2 is FYNNEI. V gave up 4 bases and J gave up 14 bases, with 12 bases separating them. This CDR3 comprises 12 residues.

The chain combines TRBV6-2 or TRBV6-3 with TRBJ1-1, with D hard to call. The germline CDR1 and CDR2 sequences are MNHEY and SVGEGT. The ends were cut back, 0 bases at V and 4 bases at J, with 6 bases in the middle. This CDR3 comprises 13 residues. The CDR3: CASSYSKVTEAFF. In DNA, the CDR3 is TGTGCCAGCAGTTACTCGAAGGTCACTGAAGCTTTCTTT.

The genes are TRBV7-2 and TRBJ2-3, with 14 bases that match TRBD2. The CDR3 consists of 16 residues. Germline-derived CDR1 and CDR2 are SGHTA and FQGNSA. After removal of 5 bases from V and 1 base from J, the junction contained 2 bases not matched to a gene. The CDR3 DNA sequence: TGTGCCAGCAGCCAGGGACTAGCGGGGGGCACAGATACGCAGTATTTT. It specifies CASSQGLAGGTDTQYF.

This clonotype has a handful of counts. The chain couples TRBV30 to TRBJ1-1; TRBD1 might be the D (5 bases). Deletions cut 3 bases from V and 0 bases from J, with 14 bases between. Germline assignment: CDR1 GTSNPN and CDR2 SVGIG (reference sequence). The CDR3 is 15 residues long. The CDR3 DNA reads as TGTGCCTGGAGGGGCCGGGGGGGAATGAACACTGAAGCTTTCTTT. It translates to CAWRGRGGMNTEAFF.

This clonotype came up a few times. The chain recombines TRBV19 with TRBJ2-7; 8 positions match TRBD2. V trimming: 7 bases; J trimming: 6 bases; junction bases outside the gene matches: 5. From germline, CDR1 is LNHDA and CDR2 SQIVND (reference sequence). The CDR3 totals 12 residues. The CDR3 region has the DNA TGTGCCAGTAAGAGTCGGGAGGGCGAGCAGTACTTC. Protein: CASKSREGEQYF.

DNA of the CDR3: TGCGCCAGCAGCTTGACGGGGGGGAGCACAGATACGCAGTATTTT. The encoded protein is CASSLTGGSTDTQYF. The chain recombines TRBV5-1 with TRBJ2-3; 8 bases fit TRBD2. Germline trimming cut 1 base from V and 0 bases from J; bases unmatched to any gene: 1. The germline gives CDR1 SGHRS, CDR2 YFSETQ. There are 15 residues in the CDR3.

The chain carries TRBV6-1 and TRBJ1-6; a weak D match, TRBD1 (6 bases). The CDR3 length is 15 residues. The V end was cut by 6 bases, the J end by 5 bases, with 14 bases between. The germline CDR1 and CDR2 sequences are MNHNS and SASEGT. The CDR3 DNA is TGTGCCAGCAGCACCAGGGGATTAGATAATTCACCCCTCCACTTT. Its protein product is CASSTRGLDNSPLHF.

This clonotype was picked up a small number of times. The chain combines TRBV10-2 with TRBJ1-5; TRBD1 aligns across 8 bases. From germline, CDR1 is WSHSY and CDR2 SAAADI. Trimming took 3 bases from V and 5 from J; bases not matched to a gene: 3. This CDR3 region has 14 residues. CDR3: CASSDQGAHQPQHF. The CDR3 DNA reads TGCGCCAGCAGTGATCAGGGGGCGCATCAGCCCCAGCATTTT.

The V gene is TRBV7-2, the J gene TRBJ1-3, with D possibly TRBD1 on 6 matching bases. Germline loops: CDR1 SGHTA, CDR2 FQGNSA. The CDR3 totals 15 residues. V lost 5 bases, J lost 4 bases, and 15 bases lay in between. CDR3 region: CASSATGMSGNTIYF. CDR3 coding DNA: TGTGCCAGCAGCGCGACAGGCATGTCGGGAAACACCATATATTTT.